This T cell receptor (beta chain) comes out of a study of identical twins. CDR1 is SEHNR, CDR2 FQNEAQ, per germline (reference sequence). The CDR3 is made up of 13 amino acids. V shed 5 bases and J shed 1 base, with 5 bases lying between them. In this sample, this clonotype turned up a few times. The antigen is undetermined. Study results and caveats: Invariant MAIT and iNKT cells could partly confound zero-insertion analyses. Without tracking the same donors, conclusions rested on cross-sectional statistical analysis.

Each cDNA held unique molecular identifiers, and template switching gave it a universal primer site. TCRdb analysed the 5' RACE reads with MiXCR anew, one entry per CDR3 protein. The table records roughly 250,000 distinct CDR3 sequences, about 7.3% of them present only once. Separately, the same data were catalogued under a study of yellow fever vaccine responses in identical twins.

This receptor was obtained from a young woman in good health. The specimen was memory (CD45RO+) T cells sorted from blood. The rearrangement uses TRBV7-9 and TRBJ2-2; D remains unclear. The CDR3 nucleotides read TGTGCCAGCAGCCGAAAGAACACCGGGGAGCTGTTTTTT. Its translation: CASSRKNTGELFF. The complete variable domain, with remaining parts taken from reference TRBV7-9 and TRBJ2-2, reads DTGVSQNPRHKITKRGQNVTFRCDPISEHNRLYWYRQTLGQGPEFLTYFQNEAQLEKSRLLSDRFSAERPKGSFSTLEIQRTEQGDSAMYLCASSRKNTGELFFGEGSRLTVL.